The 26 T cell receptor beta chains in this list originate from one sample, sequenced in a study of Graves' ophthalmopathy and Graves' hyperthyroidism. Amplification of the TCR beta CDR3 regions used RNA transcripts (as template). Second-round multiplex PCR came after a first-round RT-PCR that employed HTBI primers. TCRdb called the multiplex PCR reads again in MiXCR, with one record for every CDR3 protein. The sample shows around 1.1 million distinct CDR3 sequences, 35% to 40% of them seen only once. Material: peripheral blood or thyroid tissue (not recorded which). The receptors here all came from an adult man with Graves' hyperthyroidism.

This clonotype was picked up one time. This chain uses TRBV7-2 with TRBJ2-6, with TRBD2 matching 13 bases. This CDR3 is 15 amino acids long. The trim removed 5 bases at V and 11 bases at J, leaving 6 bases unmatched. CDR1 SGHTA and CDR2 FQGNSA come from the germline V gene. The CDR3 nucleotides are TGTGCCAGCAGCCCAGGGACTAGCGGGAACTACGTCCTGACTTTC. Translated, it gives CASSPGTSGNYVLTF.

In this sample, this clonotype turned up many times. The chain carries TRBV2 and TRBJ2-7, with D maybe TRBD1 (6 bases). V lost 4 bases to trimming and J lost 7 bases, with 20 bases between them. Germline-derived CDR1 and CDR2 are SNHLY and FYNNEI. This CDR3 is built from 15 residues. The chain's CDR3 is CASSVRADRLGEQYF. CDR3 sequence (DNA): TGTGCCAGCAGTGTAAGGGCCGACAGGTTAGGAGAGCAGTACTTC.

The genes are TRBV29-1 and TRBJ2-5; a possible D gene is TRBD1 (6 bases). Trimming shortened V by 2 bases and J by 1 base, and 11 bases separated the two germline ends. CDR1 is SQVTM, CDR2 ANQGSEA, per germline. The CDR3 is made up of 14 amino acids. CDR3 protein: CSVETRGSQETQYF. In DNA, the CDR3 is TGCAGCGTTGAAACTAGGGGGTCCCAAGAGACCCAGTACTTC.

For the CDR3, the DNA is TGTGCCATCGAAAAAACCCAGGGGGGCGACGAGCAGTACTTC. It specifies CAIEKTQGGDEQYF. The rearrangement links TRBV10-3 to TRBJ2-7, with D perhaps matching TRBD1 (7 bases). This CDR3 is built from 14 residues. CDR1 and CDR2 (germline): ENHRY, SYGVKD. V shed 8 bases and J shed 5 bases, with 19 bases lying between them.

The table lists this clonotype with many counts. The V and J genes are TRBV7-8 and TRBJ2-7; a weak D match, TRBD1 (6 bases). The CDR3 is 12 residues long. The germline V and J ends were trimmed by 5 bases and 6 bases, with 11 bases remaining between them. Germline CDR1 is SGHVS and CDR2 is FQNEAQ. CDR3 nucleotides: TGTGCCAGCAGCCGCAGGGGTGGCGAGCAGTACTTC. Translating gives CASSRRGGEQYF.

This clonotype was seen at least ten times. The genes are TRBV11-2 and TRBJ1-2; perhaps TRBD1 as D (6 bases). Germline lookup yields CDR1 SGHAT and CDR2 FQNNGV. CDR3 size: 18 residues. V was trimmed by 4 bases and J by 4 bases, leaving 25 bases between them. The CDR3 nucleotides are TGTGCCAGCAGCTCCCCCCTAACTACGGACAGCCCTCCCTATGGCTACACCTTC. It yields the protein CASSSPLTTDSPPYGYTF.

This clonotype was picked up many times. The chain uses TRBV6-5 and TRBJ1-1; no firm D call. The germline CDR1 and CDR2 sequences are MNHEY and SVGAGI. V lost 6 bases, J lost 5 bases, and 16 bases lay in between. The CDR3 totals 14 residues. CDR3 coding DNA: TGTGCCAGCAGGCCGGCGTGGTTTGCTACTGAAGCTTTCTTT. Residues: CASRPAWFATEAFF.

This chain joins TRBV2 and TRBJ1-5; TRBD1 is a possible D gene (6 bases). Germline V gene sequence: CDR1 SNHLY, CDR2 FYNNEI. The CDR3 is made up of 16 amino acids. Trimming took 1 base from V and 3 from J, leaving 13 bases between them. In nucleotides, the CDR3 is TGTGCCAGCAGTGAAGAGGGGGGTGAGGCCAATCAGCCCCAGCATTTT. This gives the protein CASSEEGGEANQPQHF.

This clonotype has more than one count but fewer than ten. Mismatch with germline at one junction end may stem from a read error. V and J are TRBV7-7 and TRBJ2-5, with 9 positions matching TRBD1. Germline V gene data show CDR1 as SSHAT and CDR2 as FNYEAQ (reference sequence). The CDR3 has 15 amino acids. CDR3 coding DNA: TGTGCTAGCAGCAGAGGGACAGGGTACCAAGAGACCCAGTACTTC. It encodes CASSRGTGYQETQYF.

Ten or more counts support this clonotype. The rearrangement uses TRBV25-1 and TRBJ2-2; 9 bases are shared with TRBD1. Germline-derived CDR1 and CDR2 are MGHDK and SYGVNS. With V trimmed by 7 bases and J by 5 bases, 11 bases remained unmatched. There are 16 residues in the CDR3. In nucleotides, the CDR3 is TGTGCCAGCACTCCACCGGACAGGGGCGAGACCGGGGAGCTGTTTTTT. Translation gives CASTPPDRGETGELFF.

Only a few counts were recorded for this clonotype. The CDR3 region has the DNA TGTGCCAGCAGTTACACAAACAGGGGCGGTCAGCCCCAGCATTTT. Translated, it gives CASSYTNRGGQPQHF. The V gene is TRBV6-5, the J gene TRBJ1-5, with TRBD1 matching 7 bases. The J segment lost 6 bases and the V segment lost 2 bases, leaving 7 bases of the junction unmatched. This CDR3 is 15 amino acids long. Germline V gene sequence: CDR1 MNHEY, CDR2 SVGAGI.

This clonotype turned up a few times. The junction differs from germline at one of its ends, possibly a read error. The genes are TRBV10-2 and TRBJ2-7; perhaps TRBD2 as D (6 bases). Germline V gene data show CDR1 as WSHSY and CDR2 as SAAADI. The CDR3 contains 17 residues. Written as DNA, the CDR3 is TGTGCCAGCAGCCAAGCCACCCGGGGGAAGAGGACCTACGAGCAGTACTTC. Translated: CASSQATRGKRTYEQYF.

This clonotype has a count of ten or more. The V gene is TRBV20-1, the J gene TRBJ2-7; D assignment may be TRBD1 or TRBD2 (5 bases each). Trimming took 6 bases from V and 7 from J, leaving 16 bases between them. CDR1 and CDR2 from the germline V gene are DFQATT and SNEGSKA (reference sequence). This CDR3 is 12 amino acids long. CDR3 nucleotides: TGCAGTGCCCGGGACCTTCAAGAGGAGCAGTACTTC. Translated: CSARDLQEEQYF.

The chain has TRBV29-1 and TRBJ1-5; D might be TRBD1 (6 bases). This CDR3 comprises 13 residues. V lost 6 bases, J lost 6 bases, and 15 bases lay in between. The germline V gene encodes CDR1 SQVTM and CDR2 ANQGSEA. The CDR3 protein is CSVATGLSQPQHF. Here the CDR3 DNA reads TGCAGCGTCGCGACAGGTCTTAGTCAGCCCCAGCATTTT.

This clonotype was seen repeatedly, ten times or more. The V and J genes are TRBV7-9 and TRBJ1-2; D call uncertain. The CDR3 length is 14 residues. The germline V gene encodes CDR1 SEHNR and CDR2 FQNEAQ (reference sequence). V lost 3 bases and J 4 bases, leaving 12 bases between the germline ends. The CDR3: CASSFSSGAYGYTF. The CDR3 coding sequence is TGTGCCAGCAGCTTTTCTTCGGGTGCCTATGGCTACACCTTC.

This clonotype was counted at least ten times. The chain recombines TRBV4-3 with TRBJ1-2, with no clear D. Trimming pared 0 bases from V and 0 bases from J, leaving 8 bases between. Germline loops: CDR1 LGHNA, CDR2 YSLEER. The CDR3 length is 15 residues. In nucleotides, the CDR3 is TGCGCCAGCAGCCAAGACTACAGCTCTAACTATGGCTACACCTTC. Its protein is CASSQDYSSNYGYTF.

The CDR3 loop is CSAVAPGQETQYF. The CDR3 nucleotides read TGCAGTGCTGTCGCTCCGGGCCAAGAGACCCAGTACTTC. The chain combines TRBV20-1 with TRBJ2-5; D gene ambiguous. Germline assignment: CDR1 DFQATT and CDR2 SNEGSKA (reference sequence). Trimming stripped 5 bases from V and 1 base from J, with 11 bases between. The CDR3 runs 13 residues.

This clonotype was picked up many times. This sequence joins TRBV11-2 and TRBJ2-5, with D unresolved. Trimming took 5 bases from V and 5 from J, leaving 12 bases between them. CDR1 and CDR2 (germline): SGHAT, FQNNGV. The CDR3 length is 13 residues. The CDR3 bases are TGTGCCAGCAGCCCCGGACCGGGTGAGACCCAGTACTTC. Its protein is CASSPGPGETQYF.

Comments on this clonotype: At one of its ends the junction is not consistent with the germline gene, which may arise from a read error. The V gene is TRBV7-2, the J gene TRBJ2-3; D is possibly TRBD1 (6 bases). The CDR3 is 15 residues long. Per germline, CDR1 SGHTA and CDR2 FQGNSA. CDR3 residues: CASSQQGGMADTQYF. CDR3 DNA sequence: TGCGCCAGCAGCCAGCAAGGGGGAATGGCAGATACGCAGTATTTT. Full variable domain (missing parts from reference TRBV7-2 and TRBJ2-3): GAGVSQSPSNKVTEKGKDVELRCDPISGHTALYWYRQSLGQGLEFLIYFQGNSAPDKSGLPSDRFSAERTGGSVSTLTIQRTQQEDSAVYLCASSQQGGMADTQYFGPGTRLTVL.

In its sample, this clonotype was seen many times. The chain joins TRBV24-1 to TRBJ2-5; weak D call: TRBD1 (5 bases). CDR3 length: 15 residues. Germline V lookup: CDR1 KGHDR, CDR2 SFDVKD. Trimming pared 0 bases from V and 5 bases from J, leaving 12 bases between. DNA for the CDR3: TGTGCCACCAGTGATTTGGCAGGGTCATCCGAGACCCAGTACTTC. Its protein is CATSDLAGSSETQYF.

This rearrangement joins TRBV10-3 to TRBJ2-5, with D unresolved. Germline V gene data show CDR1 as ENHRY and CDR2 as SYGVKD. CDR3 length: 16 residues. V gave up 7 bases and J gave up 1 base, with 19 bases separating them. The chain's CDR3 is CAITPGGDSPQETQYF. DNA for the CDR3: TGTGCCATCACGCCCGGTGGGGATTCACCCCAAGAGACCCAGTACTTC.

Many counts were recorded for this clonotype. The gene calls are TRBV20-1 and TRBJ2-5; no definite D call. V lost 3 bases and J 5 bases, leaving 13 bases between the germline ends. Germline assignment: CDR1 DFQATT and CDR2 SNEGSKA (reference sequence). The CDR3 has 13 amino acids. The CDR3 sequence is CSASTFTPETQYF. The CDR3 region has the DNA TGCAGTGCTAGCACTTTTACTCCGGAGACCCAGTACTTC.

In its sample, this clonotype was seen many times. The J gene is TRBJ1-6, the V gene TRBV3-1; no definite D call. This CDR3 spans 13 amino acids. Germline CDR1 and CDR2: LGHDT and YNNKEL (reference sequence). V was clipped by 0 bases and J by 10 bases, with 7 bases between them. The CDR3 loop reads CASSQDLGSPLHF. CDR3 DNA: TGTGCCAGCAGCCAAGATCTGGGCTCACCCCTCCACTTT.

The sample holds many counts of this clonotype. J is TRBJ2-7 and V is TRBV20-1; 10 nucleotides agree with TRBD2. The CDR3 contains 14 residues. V was clipped by 4 bases and J by 5 bases; unmatched bases: 8. Germline loops: CDR1 DFQATT, CDR2 SNEGSKA (reference sequence). Here the CDR3 DNA reads TGCAGTGCTAAGGCTAGCGGGGGCGGGGACGAGCAGTACTTC. This encodes CSAKASGGGDEQYF.

This chain joins TRBV7-2 and TRBJ2-3; D not resolved. Germline V lookup: CDR1 SGHTA, CDR2 FQGNSA. Trimming left V 3 bases short and J 4 bases short, with 8 bases between. This CDR3 has 13 residues. CDR3 sequence: CASSFPGSDTQYF. Here the CDR3 DNA reads TGTGCCAGCAGCTTTCCTGGGTCAGATACGCAGTATTTT.

There are a few counts of this clonotype. Compared with germline, one end of the junction differs, possibly owing to a read error. The chain carries TRBV9 and TRBJ2-5; either TRBD1 or TRBD2 may fit D (5 bases each). CDR1 SGDLS and CDR2 YYNGEE come from the germline V gene. This CDR3 comprises 13 residues. The CDR3 loop reads CASRSGTSETQYF. The CDR3 DNA sequence: TGCGCCAGCAGATCCGGGACCTCTGAGACCCAGTACTTC.